What follows is one T cell receptor beta chain and its context. Its antigen is unknown. It has no much larger one-base neighbor in the sample; base qualities were not kept. Sample time point, as interpreted from the label and publication: baseline before first vaccination. The vaccinee samples were drawn from two UK trials, COV001 and COV002, one of which was a single-blind randomized controlled phase 2/3 trial testing AZD1222 (ChAdOx1 nCoV-19) in healthy adults. For TCRbeta chain sequencing, PBMC samples were collected from trial participants at day 0 and at day 28 after the second dose. The CDR3 regions of human TCRbeta chains were analyzed by immunosequencing. The authors processed their data as follows. TCRs in the repertoires were compared against a reference library of SARS-CoV-2-specific TCRs that had been generated with the MIRA antigen-specificity platform. Breadth was defined as the fraction of unique TCRs that were SARS-CoV-2-associated. Depth was defined as the fraction of total T cells that were SARS-CoV-2-associated. Using the MIRA data, each spike-specific TCR was assigned both to the spike region to which the TCR was reactive and to a CD4 or CD8 class. Log10-transformed breadth and depth values were compared by one-way ANOVA with Sidak's multiple comparisons tests. Held by TCRdb, this immuneACCESS table contains in-frame sequences only and omits some clones. Under half of the omission traces to an unresolved V gene where checked; the cause of the rest is unknown. That table supplies the V and J calls and clone size; D and trimming were determined from the DNA. In all, the sample holds roughly 100,000 clones, and about nine tenths of those were seen once. The ten biggest clones cover approximately 4.7% of the sample.

From a lookup of the germline V gene, CDR1 and CDR2 are SGHAT and FQNNGV. The CDR3 numbers 16 residues from cysteine through phenylalanine. The kept DNA is CDR3 alone, 48 bases in frame from the first base. Relative to germline, V is missing 6 bases and J is missing 7 bases, with 14 bases of the junction outside any gene match. This record belongs to a study of T cell responses to AZD1222 COVID-19 vaccine (dated by TCRdb to about 2021). Regarding the complete study: AZD1222 recipients with second doses at about 4 weeks or about 12 weeks were pooled, because spike-specific TCR depth and breadth did not differ between schedules. Trial participants were enrolled by age into subgroups of 18-55, 56-69 and 70-plus years, and about 150, 27 and 61 TCR-sequenced participants, respectively, were included in these subgroups. A total of 230 to 250 trial participants underwent TCR sequencing, of whom around 200 received two doses of AZD1222 and some 25 received two doses of the MenACWY control vaccine.

Paper-wide results and their limitations: The 56-69-year group was small, and its depth increase did not reach significance, likely because of low power. CD4 TCRs associated with the vaccine covered the entire spike protein, and the dominant responses were in regions 160-218 and 743-854. Only six AZD1222 recipients were SARS-CoV-2 seropositive at baseline, limiting conclusions about previously exposed vaccinees. Participants were mostly white British, with more females than males. The authors suggested clonal diversity may have been underestimated. Spike-specific TCR breadth and depth rose significantly after two AZD1222 doses compared with day 0 and with MenACWY recipients. Because no day 14 peak-response samples were available, the repertoires could be characterized only after the peak T cell response. Reportedly, almost half of the unique spike-specific TCRs recognized epitopes lying outside the regions that are mutated in the B.1.351 and B.1.1.7 variants.

The sample was peripheral blood, taken on day 0 of AZD1222 vaccination. The TCR originated in an adult in good health. The rearranged segments are TRBV11-2 and TRBJ1-2, with 10 central nucleotides matching TRBD1. The nucleotides are TGTGCCAGCAGTCTACAGCCGGACAGGGGGACAGGTGGCTACACCTTC. Translated, it gives CASSLQPDRGTGGYTF.